The present T cell receptor beta chain was sequenced within a study of human thymus T cells (dated by TCRdb to about 2020). For context, the study as a whole: The study used roughly 8 infant thymus samples plus four related peripheral blood samples to characterize TCR alpha and beta repertoires. The infant donors were about 6 to 244 days old, and the cohort included over 5 males and a couple of females. General study outcomes and caveats: On average, roughly 740,000 unique TCRB clonotypes were obtained from thymus samples, compared with 70,000 to 100,000 from blood samples. Usage of V and J gene segments appeared to be biased in both the thymic and the peripheral blood repertoires. The related research found that thymic TCR repertoires overlapped highly between unrelated individuals.

The immunoSEQ multiplex PCR assay was used to amplify the TCRB and TCRAD loci from a standardized quantity of quality-controlled genomic DNA. The V(D)J region was spanned by amplicons of a length sufficient to cover the CDR3 and to identify V and J genes. Amplicon sequencing was performed on an Illumina platform through the commercial immunoSEQ service. The authors' pipeline ran thus. Primer bias and sequencing errors were corrected using previously described methods, and TCRAD and TCRB definitions followed the IMGT database. Repertoires were analysed with immunoSEQ Analyzer 3.0 and VDJTools, covering basic statistics, V/J segment usage, diversity estimates, rarefaction and pairwise overlap. To estimate diversity, the Chao1, ChaoE, Efron-Thisted, Shannon and inverse Simpson indices were applied, and diversity was also estimated on datasets down-sampled to the smallest sample. For repertoire overlap, CDR3 nucleotide sequence, V gene and J gene had to match strictly, and clustering was done by Jaccard-based multidimensional scaling. Not all clones reach the TCRdb copy of this immuneACCESS table, which keeps in-frame sequences only. Checked studies attribute under half of the gap to unresolved V genes and leave the rest unexplained. Clone size and the V and J calls come from that table; the DNA yielded D and trimming. Within this sample are 55,000 to 85,000 clones, with 85% to 95% of them counted one time only. Jointly, the top ten make up approximately 0.032% of the sample.

Concerning this clone itself: What antigen it recognizes has not been identified. Base qualities were left out, and no much larger clone turns up one base away.

The thymus tissue came from surgical resects taken out during corrective cardiac surgery. Immunologically healthy infants undergoing open corrective cardiac surgery for congenital heart defects in Finland were used as donors. Thymocytes were mechanically released from the tissue and were stored as pellets of about 9.5-33 million cells at -70 degrees C. Genomic DNA was extracted from frozen cell pellets with a QIAsymphony instrument. The CDR3 starts with the cysteine, ends with the phenylalanine, and has 11 residues. Of all the DNA, just the CDR3 is kept, 33 bases in frame from base 1. The CDR1 and CDR2 encoded by the germline V gene (reference sequence) are LNHDA and SQIVND. V lost 4 bases and J lost 5 bases; the stretch between them is 5 bases long.

This receptor chain uses TRBV19 and TRBJ2-5, with an unclear D gene assignment. The clonotype comes from a girl in the first two years of life with a congenital heart defect but otherwise immunologically healthy. The sample taken for sequencing was thymus tissue. The CDR3 has the sequence CASSNGETQYF. The DNA sequence is given as TGTGCCAGTAGTAATGGGGAGACCCAGTACTTC.